This entry is about one TCR beta chain. Germline lookup yields CDR1 SQVTM and CDR2 ANQGSEA. This CDR3 spans 13 amino acids. The V and J ends lost 1 base and 0 bases respectively, with 6 bases between them. TCRdb's table, derived via immunoSEQ multiplex PCR, lists solely in-frame clones and lacks some. The sample shows some 70,000 clones, 91% of them seen only once. The data originate from a study of T cell changes during pregnancy in multiple sclerosis. This receptor was identified in a female donor with multiple sclerosis, enrolled in a pregnancy study. The sequenced sample was peripheral blood, obtained in the second trimester of pregnancy. This rearrangement joins TRBV29-1 to TRBJ1-1, with D tentatively TRBD1 (5 bases). The CDR3 sequence is CSVEAGVNTEAFF. The CDR3 DNA reads as TGCAGCGTTGAAGCGGGGGTGAACACTGAAGCTTTCTTT.